Below are 11 T cell receptor beta chains sequenced from a single sample in a study of T cells after yellow fever vaccination. TCRdb reprocessed the 5' RACE reads via MiXCR and lists one record per CDR3 protein. The sample lists roughly 300,000 distinct CDR3 sequences; less than 9.5% were seen once. This sample comprised PBMCs, obtained around 45 days after the first yellow fever vaccination. These receptors all stem from a man between 18 and 29 years old who received the YFV17D yellow fever vaccine.

This clonotype was picked up a small number of times. This chain uses TRBV29-1 with TRBJ1-1, with unresolved D. V was pared by 8 bases and J by 0 bases, with 10 bases between. This CDR3 has 12 residues. Germline V gene data show CDR1 as SQVTM and CDR2 as ANQGSEA. CDR3 sequence: CSFDIVNTEAFF. The CDR3 DNA is TGCAGCTTCGACATTGTGAACACTGAAGCTTTCTTT.

This clonotype was observed many times. Because it lacks the conserved phenylalanine or tryptophan at the end, this CDR3 is likely a read error. No DNA is shown, since the ends of the CDR3 on it are uncertain; the CDR3 is the one TCRdb lists. This sequence joins TRBV5-5 and TRBJ1-4; the DNA was not used to check the table's D call, TRBD1. CDR1 is SGHKS, CDR2 YYEKEE, per germline (reference sequence). The CDR3 has 15 residues if both end residues are counted. CDR3 residues: CASSGGEGLSGCFSK.

V is TRBV3-1 and J is TRBJ1-1; D is uncertain. There are 18 residues in the CDR3. Trimming pared 1 base from V and 1 base from J, leaving 19 bases between. CDR1 LGHDT and CDR2 YNNKEL come from the germline V gene (reference sequence). The CDR3 sequence: CASSQVFKVTGPNTEAFF. The CDR3 DNA follows: TGTGCCAGCAGCCAAGTTTTTAAGGTGACCGGACCGAACACTGAAGCTTTCTTT.

This clonotype was observed at least ten times. One end of the junction fails to match germline, which may point to a read error. This chain connects TRBV4-3 to TRBJ1-2, with 10 bases identical to TRBD1. The CDR3 covers 16 residues. Germline CDR1 reads LGHNA; CDR2 reads YSLEER. CDR3 loop: CASSQMESRDRGHEAF. For the CDR3, the DNA is TGCGCCAGCAGCCAGATGGAGTCTAGGGACAGGGGCCATGAGGCCTTC.

CDR3 nucleotide sequence: TGTGCCAGTTCCGGGACAGCACACACTGAAGCTTTCTTT. As protein: CASSGTAHTEAFF. The chain is built from TRBV3-1 and TRBJ1-1; the match to TRBD1 covers 7 bases. The length of the CDR3 is 13 residues. After removal of 9 bases from V and 3 bases from J, the junction contained 7 bases not matched to a gene. Germline CDR1 is LGHDT and CDR2 is YNNKEL (reference sequence).

With regard to this clonotype: Germline and junction disagree at one end, which may indicate a read error. The V and J genes are TRBV20-1 and TRBJ2-2, with 10 bases identical to TRBD2. This CDR3 is 16 amino acids long. Germline V gene data show CDR1 as DFQATT and CDR2 as SNEGSKA (reference sequence). CDR3 loop: CCAAPLGSGGFGELFF. In DNA form, the CDR3 reads TGCTGTGCTGCCCCTCTGGGTAGCGGGGGGTTCGGGGAGCTGTTTTTT.

The chain carries TRBV5-1 and TRBJ2-3; unclear D gene. The CDR3 is made up of 15 amino acids. V lost 5 bases and J lost 1, with 14 bases in between. Germline V gene sequence: CDR1 SGHRS, CDR2 YFSETQ. CDR3 sequence (DNA): TGCGCCAGCAGGCTGGGTGACATGGGCACAGATACGCAGTATTTT. Translating it yields CASRLGDMGTDTQYF.

This clonotype occurred a few times. The rearrangement joins TRBV4-2 to TRBJ1-2; the match to TRBD1 covers 7 bases. The V gene's germline CDR1 is LGHNA and CDR2 YNFKEQ. The CDR3 runs to 15 residues. The J segment lost 4 bases and the V segment lost 0 bases, leaving 5 bases of the junction unmatched. The CDR3 DNA is TGTGCCAGCAGCCAAGATCTAACAGGGGTCTATGGCTACACCTTC. Encoded protein: CASSQDLTGVYGYTF.

The J gene is TRBJ2-2, the V gene TRBV20-1; D remains ambiguous. The CDR3 contains 13 residues. Per the germline V gene, CDR1 is DFQATT and CDR2 is SNEGSKA (reference sequence). V shed 3 bases and J shed 1 base, with 6 bases lying between them. This CDR3 reads CSASSGNTGELFF. CDR3 nucleotide sequence: TGCAGTGCTAGCTCGGGGAACACCGGGGAGCTGTTTTTT.

The chain's CDR3 is CATTPGGGYNEQFF. The CDR3 DNA reads as TGTGCCACAACTCCGGGGGGGGGCTACAATGAGCAGTTCTTC. The chain joins TRBV12-3 or TRBV12-4 to TRBJ2-1; 8 bases align to TRBD2. Unmatched junction bases numbered 8, after V lost 10 bases and J lost 3 bases. CDR3 size: 14 residues.

The rearrangement uses TRBV20-1 and TRBJ2-5; TRBD2 matches at 7 bases. V shed 0 bases and J 5 bases; nucleotides not matched to a gene: 3. CDR1 and CDR2 from the germline V gene are DFQATT and SNEGSKA (reference sequence). This CDR3 spans 13 amino acids. The CDR3 coding sequence is TGCAGTGCTAGAGAGACCGGGAGGGAGACCCAGTACTTC. This codes for CSARETGRETQYF.